In its sample, the clone carrying this T cell receptor (beta chain) was seen a few times. Antigen specificity is unknown. Using unique molecular identifiers, the investigators prepared the TCRbeta library. TCRdb re-called the PCR reads with MiXCR, one entry per CDR3 protein. The sample carries some 78,000 distinct CDR3 sequences, less than 15% recorded once. The germline gives CDR1 LGHNA, CDR2 YNFKEQ. The V gene end was trimmed by 0 bases and the J gene end by 0 bases; junction bases not matched to a gene: 12. The CDR3 is 21 residues long. The record originates from a study of T-cell reconstitution after alpha-beta-depleted transplantation in children. Study-wide points: The main origin of T-cell counts and diversity one year after transplant was newly produced T cells. Some patients showed high day-60 TCRbeta diversity, which derived from surviving recipient T cells and thymic progenitors.

The sequence came from a male patient between 2 and 15 years old who had a stem cell transplant for acute lymphoblastic leukemia, so the T cells may come from the graft donor. The chain uses TRBV4-2 and TRBJ2-6; 9 nucleotides match TRBD1. The starting material was PBMCs, mostly from graft donor cells, obtained 180 days after TCRalphabeta/CD19-depleted stem cell transplant. This chain's CDR3 is CASSQDRLRDRARSGANVLTF. The DNA of the CDR3 is TGTGCCAGCAGCCAAGATCGGCTTCGGGACAGGGCTCGCTCTGGGGCCAACGTCCTGACTTTC.